These 2 T cell receptor beta chains were sequenced from one sample in a study of blood T cell repertoires in COVID-19. Profiled with immunoSEQ multiplex PCR; TCRdb holds only in-frame clones, not every one. Of 150,000 to 200,000 clones listed, around nine tenths are singletons. Sequencing used peripheral blood. Receptors originate from a man aged 65-85 years with acute or convalescent COVID-19.

The rearrangement uses TRBV30 and TRBJ2-7; possible D gene TRBD1, 6 bases. Per the germline V gene, CDR1 is GTSNPN and CDR2 is SVGIG (reference sequence). This CDR3 is built from 13 residues. Deletions cut 4 bases from V and 1 base from J, with 11 bases between. CDR3 sequence: CAWNRDISYEQYF. In DNA, the CDR3 is TGTGCCTGGAACCGGGACATATCCTACGAGCAGTACTTC.

This clone showed up just a few times. J is TRBJ1-4 and V is TRBV18; D is unresolved. The CDR3 extends over 13 amino acids. V shed 2 bases and J shed 8 bases, with 9 bases lying between them. Germline-derived CDR1 and CDR2 are KGHSH and LQKENI. CDR3 in DNA: TGTGCCAGCTCACCATTGCAACAGGAAAAACTGTTTTTT. Residues: CASSPLQQEKLFF.